This T cell receptor (beta chain) was identified during a study of T cell repertoires in cytomegalovirus infection. Each CDR3 protein gets one entry after TCRdb re-called the reads with MiXCR. The sample holds more than 75,000 distinct CDR3 sequences; 3% to 4.5% are singletons and the top ten take under 6%. Ten or more counts support this clonotype. Sample: PBMCs. The clonotype comes from a human donor in good health (CMV status not recorded). Some clones in this sample may be carry-over from other donors' samples.

CDR3: CASSFFNGQADGYTF. In DNA form, the CDR3 reads TGTGCCAGCAGCTTTTTCAACGGACAGGCGGATGGCTACACCTTC. V gene TRBV7-2 combines with J gene TRBJ1-2; 7 nucleotides agree with TRBD1. Germline loops: CDR1 SGHTA, CDR2 FQGNSA. The CDR3 consists of 15 residues. Unmatched junction bases numbered 10, after V lost 3 bases and J lost 6 bases.